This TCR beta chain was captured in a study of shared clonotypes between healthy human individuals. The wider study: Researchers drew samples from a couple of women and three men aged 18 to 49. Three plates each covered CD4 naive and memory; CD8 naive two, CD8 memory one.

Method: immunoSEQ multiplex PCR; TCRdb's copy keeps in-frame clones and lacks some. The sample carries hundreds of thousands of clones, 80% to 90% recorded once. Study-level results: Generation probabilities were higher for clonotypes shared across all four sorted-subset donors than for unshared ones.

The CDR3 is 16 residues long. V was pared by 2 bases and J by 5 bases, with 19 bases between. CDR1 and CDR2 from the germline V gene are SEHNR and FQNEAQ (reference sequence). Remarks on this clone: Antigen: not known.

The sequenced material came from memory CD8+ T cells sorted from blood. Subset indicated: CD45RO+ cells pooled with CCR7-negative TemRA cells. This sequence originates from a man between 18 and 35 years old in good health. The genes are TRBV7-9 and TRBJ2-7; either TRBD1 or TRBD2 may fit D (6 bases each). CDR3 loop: CASSLRGGTRLDEQYF. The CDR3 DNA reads TGTGCCAGCAGCTTAAGAGGGGGGACCCGGCTCGACGAGCAGTACTTC.